These T cell receptor beta chains were read from a single sample in a study of Tregs in tolerant kidney transplant recipients. Generated by immunoSEQ multiplex PCR, the TCRdb table keeps only in-frame clones and is missing some. The sample has about 64,000 clones, around 87% seen once. The specimen was CD4+ T cells from blood (PBMCs), collected 6 months after the transplant. The receptors shown here come from a human patient who received a combined kidney and bone marrow transplant. The graft donor may have contributed some T cells. Each CDR3 is given with its conserved first and last residue. The order of the fields is V gene, D gene, J gene, clone size, CDR3 protein, CDR3 DNA. D genes are given only for firm matches. Only some rows state a clone size, as once, few, many or a class for expanded clones.

V gene: TRBV5-6; D gene: NA; J gene: TRBJ1-1; clone size: NA; CDR3 protein: CASNSPRGSANTEAFF; CDR3 DNA: TGTGCCAGCAATTCTCCCCGAGGATCGGCGAACACTGAAGCTTTCTTT
V gene: TRBV11-2; D gene: TRBD2; J gene: TRBJ2-7; clone size: NA; CDR3 protein: CASSPRLAGVGEQYF; CDR3 DNA: TGTGCCAGCAGCCCACGACTAGCGGGAGTAGGCGAGCAGTACTTC
V gene: TRBV27; D gene: NA; J gene: TRBJ2-2; clone size: NA; CDR3 protein: CASSRSGTETGELFF; CDR3 DNA: TGTGCCAGCAGTCGTAGCGGAACGGAAACCGGGGAGCTGTTTTTT
V gene: TRBV5-1; D gene: NA; J gene: TRBJ1-4; clone size: NA; CDR3 protein: CASSWSPEPNEKLFF; CDR3 DNA: TGCGCCAGCAGCTGGAGCCCGGAGCCTAATGAAAAACTGTTTTTT
V gene: TRBV7-2; D gene: NA; J gene: TRBJ2-3; clone size: NA; CDR3 protein: CASSLVWSSTDTQYF; CDR3 DNA: TGTGCCAGCAGCTTAGTGTGGAGTAGCACAGATACGCAGTATTTT
V gene: TRBV7-2; D gene: NA; J gene: TRBJ2-7; clone size: NA; CDR3 protein: CASSVQVLSYEQYF; CDR3 DNA: TGTGCCAGCAGCGTTCAGGTCCTCTCCTACGAGCAGTACTTC
V gene: TRBV4-3; D gene: TRBD1; J gene: TRBJ1-3; clone size: NA; CDR3 protein: CASSQVPGTGVSGNTIYF; CDR3 DNA: TGCGCCAGCAGCCAAGTTCCCGGGACAGGGGTATCTGGAAACACCATATATTTT
V gene: TRBV18; D gene: NA; J gene: TRBJ1-5; clone size: NA; CDR3 protein: CASSPEINQPQHF; CDR3 DNA: TGTGCCAGCTCACCAGAGATAAATCAGCCCCAGCATTTT
V gene: TRBV5-1; D gene: NA; J gene: TRBJ1-5; clone size: NA; CDR3 protein: CASSLGTGNQPQHF; CDR3 DNA: TGCGCCAGCAGCTTGGGAACAGGGAATCAGCCCCAGCATTTT
V gene: TRBV18; D gene: NA; J gene: TRBJ2-7; clone size: NA; CDR3 protein: CASSPEAHEQYF; CDR3 DNA: TGTGCCAGCTCACCCGAGGCGCACGAGCAGTACTTC
V gene: TRBV7-2; D gene: NA; J gene: TRBJ1-3; clone size: NA; CDR3 protein: CASSLGRAAGNTIYF; CDR3 DNA: TGTGCCAGCAGCCTAGGGCGGGCAGCTGGAAACACCATATATTTT
V gene: TRBV11-2; D gene: TRBD1; J gene: TRBJ2-3; clone size: NA; CDR3 protein: CASSVSGQSTDTQYF; CDR3 DNA: TGTGCCAGCAGCGTATCGGGACAGTCCACAGATACGCAGTATTTT
V gene: TRBV5-1; D gene: NA; J gene: TRBJ2-2; clone size: NA; CDR3 protein: CASSLVDRNTGELFF; CDR3 DNA: TGCGCCAGCAGCTTGGTGGACAGGAACACCGGGGAGCTGTTTTTT
V gene: TRBV11-3; D gene: TRBD1; J gene: TRBJ2-3; clone size: once; CDR3 protein: CASSRTGGNGDTQYF; CDR3 DNA: TGTGCCAGCAGTCGTACAGGGGGGAACGGTGATACGCAGTATTTT
V gene: TRBV6-5; D gene: TRBD1; J gene: TRBJ1-6; clone size: NA; CDR3 protein: CASSYSRQGWNSPLHF; CDR3 DNA: TGTGCCAGCAGTTACTCGAGACAGGGTTGGAATTCCCCCCTCCACTTT
V gene: TRBV6-5; D gene: TRBD1; J gene: TRBJ2-7; clone size: NA; CDR3 protein: CASSYATGTGVYEQYF; CDR3 DNA: TGTGCCAGCAGTTACGCGACCGGGACAGGAGTCTACGAGCAGTACTTC
V gene: TRBV7-3; D gene: TRBD2; J gene: TRBJ2-1; clone size: NA; CDR3 protein: CASSLFGGTQFF; CDR3 DNA: TGTGCCAGCAGCTTATTCGGGGGGACGCAGTTCTTC
V gene: TRBV11-3; D gene: TRBD2; J gene: TRBJ2-1; clone size: once; CDR3 protein: CASSSGTSGGKDEQFF; CDR3 DNA: TGTGCCAGCAGTTCCGGGACTAGCGGGGGCAAGGATGAGCAGTTCTTC
V gene: TRBV11-3; D gene: NA; J gene: TRBJ1-1; clone size: few; CDR3 protein: CASSPRQAYTEAFF; CDR3 DNA: TGTGCCAGCAGCCCCCGCCAGGCTTACACTGAAGCTTTCTTT
V gene: TRBV18; D gene: TRBD1; J gene: TRBJ1-4; clone size: NA; CDR3 protein: CASSPGTEEKLFF; CDR3 DNA: TGTGCCAGCTCACCGGGGACAGAAGAAAAACTGTTTTTT
V gene: TRBV5-1; D gene: TRBD2; J gene: TRBJ2-7; clone size: many; CDR3 protein: CASSTRAGTYEQYF; CDR3 DNA: TGCGCCAGCAGCACCAGAGCGGGAACCTACGAGCAGTACTTC
V gene: TRBV4-3; D gene: NA; J gene: TRBJ2-1; clone size: NA; CDR3 protein: CASSQDYARVGEQFF; CDR3 DNA: TGCGCCAGCAGCCAAGACTACGCCAGGGTTGGTGAGCAGTTCTTC
V gene: TRBV10-3; D gene: NA; J gene: TRBJ1-1; clone size: NA; CDR3 protein: CAISRGLGNTEAFF; CDR3 DNA: TGTGCCATCAGCCGAGGGCTGGGGAACACTGAAGCTTTCTTT
V gene: TRBV6-4; D gene: TRBD1; J gene: TRBJ2-1; clone size: once; CDR3 protein: CASAGTGGNEQFF; CDR3 DNA: TGTGCCAGCGCCGGGACAGGGGGCAATGAGCAGTTCTTC
V gene: TRBV5-4; D gene: TRBD1; J gene: TRBJ2-1; clone size: NA; CDR3 protein: CASSRTGEEQFF; CDR3 DNA: TGTGCCAGCAGCCGTACAGGGGAAGAGCAGTTCTTC
V gene: TRBV15; D gene: NA; J gene: TRBJ2-4; clone size: NA; CDR3 protein: CATSREGVAKNIQYF; CDR3 DNA: TGTGCCACCAGCAGGGAGGGAGTAGCCAAAAACATTCAGTACTTC
V gene: TRBV5-1; D gene: NA; J gene: TRBJ2-7; clone size: NA; CDR3 protein: CASSPRNGGPYEQYF; CDR3 DNA: TGCGCCAGCAGCCCTCGAAACGGGGGACCCTACGAGCAGTACTTC
V gene: TRBV27; D gene: TRBD2; J gene: TRBJ2-7; clone size: NA; CDR3 protein: CASSRTSGSYEQYF; CDR3 DNA: TGTGCCAGCAGTCGGACTAGCGGGAGCTACGAGCAGTACTTC
V gene: TRBV7-8; D gene: TRBD1; J gene: TRBJ2-6; clone size: NA; CDR3 protein: CASSHETGGSGANVLTF; CDR3 DNA: TGTGCCAGCAGCCACGAAACAGGGGGCTCTGGGGCCAACGTCCTGACTTTC
V gene: TRBV19; D gene: NA; J gene: TRBJ2-3; clone size: once; CDR3 protein: CASSISDTQYF; CDR3 DNA: TGTGCCAGTAGTATATCTGATACGCAGTATTTT
V gene: TRBV6-4; D gene: TRBD1; J gene: TRBJ1-1; clone size: NA; CDR3 protein: CASSARGNTEAFF; CDR3 DNA: TGTGCCAGCAGTGCCAGGGGGAATACTGAAGCTTTCTTT
V gene: TRBV4-2; D gene: NA; J gene: TRBJ2-7; clone size: once; CDR3 protein: CASSQGGGGYEQYF; CDR3 DNA: TGTGCCAGCAGCCAAGGGGGGGGCGGGTACGAGCAGTACTTC
V gene: TRBV6-1; D gene: TRBD1; J gene: TRBJ1-5; clone size: NA; CDR3 protein: CASSVGTVYSNQPQHF; CDR3 DNA: TGTGCCAGCAGTGTGGGGACAGTCTATAGCAATCAGCCCCAGCATTTT
V gene: TRBV5-1; D gene: NA; J gene: TRBJ1-2; clone size: NA; CDR3 protein: CASSLGQGSYGYTF; CDR3 DNA: TGCGCCAGCAGCTTGGGGCAGGGAAGCTATGGCTACACCTTC
V gene: TRBV6-1; D gene: NA; J gene: TRBJ2-2; clone size: NA; CDR3 protein: CASILTGAGELFF; CDR3 DNA: TGTGCCAGCATCCTGACCGGGGCCGGGGAGCTGTTTTTT
V gene: TRBV5-4; D gene: NA; J gene: TRBJ2-1; clone size: NA; CDR3 protein: CASSLGLVLGDEQFF; CDR3 DNA: TGTGCCAGCAGCTTGGGACTAGTGTTGGGGGATGAGCAGTTCTTC
V gene: TRBV12-2; D gene: NA; J gene: TRBJ2-7; clone size: NA; CDR3 protein: CASRLVDSEEGYEQYF; CDR3 DNA: TGTGCAAGTCGCTTAGTGGACTCCGAGGAGGGCTACGAGCAGTACTTC
V gene: TRBV7-9; D gene: TRBD1; J gene: TRBJ1-1; clone size: NA; CDR3 protein: CASSAWQGAPDTEAFF; CDR3 DNA: TGTGCCAGCAGCGCCTGGCAGGGGGCGCCGGACACTGAAGCTTTCTTT
V gene: TRBV5-1; D gene: TRBD1; J gene: TRBJ2-7; clone size: NA; CDR3 protein: CASSLTGTANQMGEQYF; CDR3 DNA: TGCGCCAGCAGCTTAACCGGGACAGCAAACCAGATGGGCGAGCAGTACTTC
V gene: TRBV7-2; D gene: TRBD2; J gene: TRBJ2-1; clone size: once; CDR3 protein: CASSLEAPGLAKLFF; CDR3 DNA: TGTGCCAGCAGCTTAGAGGCCCCGGGACTAGCGAAGCTGTTCTTC